This T cell receptor beta chain emerged from a study of identical twins. General study results and limits: Cross-sectional statistical analysis, not tracking of the same donors, underpinned the conclusions. Sequences that were beta out-of-frame showed weaker excess twin sharing.

TCRdb passed the 5' RACE reads through MiXCR, listing each CDR3 protein once. The table lists about 460,000 distinct CDR3 sequences, 12% to 15% of them singletons. Trimming removed 6 bases at V and 3 bases at J, with 20 bases between. The CDR3 loop spans 15 amino acids. Germline V gene lookup returns CDR1 DFQATT and CDR2 SNEGSKA (reference sequence). As to this clonotype: As yet, its antigen is unknown.

These data also featured in a second study, about yellow fever vaccine responses in identical twins.

The chain recombines TRBV20-1 with TRBJ2-5; weak D call: TRBD1 (6 bases). Sample: CD4+ T cells sorted from blood. This clonotype was obtained from a woman aged 18-29 years in good health. The CDR3 DNA reads TGCAGTGCAATCCATCCAGGGGCAGGGAAAGAGACCCAGTACTTC. It yields the protein CSAIHPGAGKETQYF.